This record looks at one T cell receptor beta chain sequence and its context. This sample was taken from a study of metastatic and nonmetastatic thyroid tumors. TCRdb re-called clones from the PCR reads using MiXCR. The sample yields about 13,000 clones, around 35% seen once. Each patient came to thyroid surgery without any prior treatment (of any kind). V was cut by 7 bases and J by 7 bases, with 15 bases left in between. The CDR3 runs to 12 residues. The germline V gene has CDR1 SGHNT and CDR2 YYREEE (reference sequence). The TCR sequence derives from a male donor with papillary thyroid cancer or a benign thyroid nodule (not recorded which). Some clones in this sample may be carry-over from other donors' samples. The J gene is TRBJ2-7, the V gene TRBV5-4; D may correspond to TRBD1 or TRBD2 (5 bases each). The sample was tumor tissue. CDR3 sequence: CASGDGTWEQYF. CDR3 nucleotide sequence: TGTGCCAGCGGGGACGGAACCTGGGAGCAGTACTTC.